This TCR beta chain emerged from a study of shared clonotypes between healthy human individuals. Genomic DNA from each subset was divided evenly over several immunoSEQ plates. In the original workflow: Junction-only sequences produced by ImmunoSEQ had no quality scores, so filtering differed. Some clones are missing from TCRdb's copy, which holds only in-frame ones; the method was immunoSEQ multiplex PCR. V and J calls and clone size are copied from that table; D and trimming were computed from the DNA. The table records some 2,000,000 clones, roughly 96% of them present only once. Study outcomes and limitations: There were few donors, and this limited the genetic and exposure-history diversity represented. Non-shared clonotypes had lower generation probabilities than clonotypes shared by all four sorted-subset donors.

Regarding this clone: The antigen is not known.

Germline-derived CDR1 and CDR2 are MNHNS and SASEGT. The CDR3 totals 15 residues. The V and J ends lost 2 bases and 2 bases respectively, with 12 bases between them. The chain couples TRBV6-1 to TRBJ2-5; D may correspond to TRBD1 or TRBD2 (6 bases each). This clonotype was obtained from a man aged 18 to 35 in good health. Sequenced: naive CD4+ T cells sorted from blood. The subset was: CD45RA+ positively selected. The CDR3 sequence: CASSEQTGAQETQYF. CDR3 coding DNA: TGTGCCAGCAGTGAACAGACGGGGGCACAAGAGACCCAGTACTTC.